The rows below give T cell receptor beta chains drawn from one sample of a study of T cells after posttransplantation cyclophosphamide. Measured with immunoSEQ multiplex PCR; TCRdb has only the in-frame clones, and not every one. The repertoire has 10,000 to 15,000 clones, none seen only once; the ten largest take about 7.3%. The material sequenced was PBMCs. The receptor source for this set is a woman aged 40 to 50 in good health, CMV-negative, and a related stem cell transplant donor. Each CDR3 is given with its conserved first and last residue. D genes are given only for firm matches. Size is stated for part of the rows, as once, few or many counts, or as a class when the clone is expanded.

J	V	D	size	DNA	CDR3
TRBJ2-2	TRBV7-9	TRBD1	many	TGTGCCAGCAGCTCCGGACAGGCGAACACCGGGGAGCTGTTTTTT	CASSSGQANTGELFF
TRBJ2-2	TRBV5-1	TRBD2	few	TGCGCCAGCAGCCCCGGACTAGCGGGGGCCGGCGGGGAGCTGTTTTTT	CASSPGLAGAGGELFF
TRBJ2-1	TRBV12-3/TRBV12-4	TRBD1	medium-sized	TGTGCCAGCTCGCGCCCCGGGACAGACCACAATGAGCAGTTCTTC	CASSRPGTDHNEQFF
TRBJ2-1	TRBV11-3	.	many	TGTGCCAGCAGCTTAGATCAAGGAGGGACAACAAGAGGAAATGAGCAGTTCTTC	CASSLDQGGTTRGNEQFF
TRBJ1-1	TRBV2	.	many	TGTGCCAGCAGTATACAAGGCTTCGAAGCTTTCTTT	CASSIQGFEAFF
TRBJ2-3	TRBV6-5	TRBD2	many	TGTGCCAGCAGTTACTCGCCCAGCGGGGGAGACAATACGCAGTATTTT	CASSYSPSGGDNTQYF
TRBJ1-1	TRBV2	.	many	TGTGCCTGCCGACAGACCCTCATGAACACTGAAGCTTTCTTT	CACRQTLMNTEAFF
TRBJ2-6	TRBV5-1	TRBD2	many	TGCGCCAGCACCTCCATATCAGGACTAGCGGGAGCTGGGGCCAACGTCCTGACTTTC	CASTSISGLAGAGANVLTF
TRBJ1-2	TRBV14	TRBD1	many	TGTGCCAGCAGCCAAGAGAGGGGGCATGGCTACACCTTC	CASSQERGHGYTF
TRBJ2-3	TRBV12-3/TRBV12-4	TRBD1	many	TGTGCCAGCAGTCCCGGGACAGGAGAGCATACGCAGTATTTT	CASSPGTGEHTQYF
TRBJ1-1	TRBV12-3/TRBV12-4	.	many	TGTGCCAGCAGTTTGCAGGGTGGAACTGAAGCTTTCTTT	CASSLQGGTEAFF
TRBJ2-7	TRBV2	TRBD2	many	TGTGCCAGCAGTGAGCGACTAGCGGTTTCCTACGAGCAGTACTTC	CASSERLAVSYEQYF
TRBJ2-2	TRBV7-2	.	few	TGTGCCAGCAGCTTGAGGGGGATGGGCACCGGGGAGCTGTTTTTT	CASSLRGMGTGELFF
TRBJ1-6	TRBV2	TRBD1	many	TGTGCCAGCAGGCCGGACAGGAGCTCCTATAATTCACCCCTCCACTTT	CASRPDRSSYNSPLHF
TRBJ1-3	TRBV28	.	many	TGTGCCAGCAGCCAAGGCCTCTCTGGAAACACCATATATTTT	CASSQGLSGNTIYF
TRBJ2-1	TRBV5-4	TRBD2	many	TGTGCCAGCAGCTTGGGGGGACTACGCTCCTACAATGAGCAGTTCTTC	CASSLGGLRSYNEQFF
TRBJ2-5	TRBV7-2	.	.	TGTGCCAGCAGCTTTTTAGGAAGGCGGGAGACCCAGTACTTC	CASSFLGRRETQYF
TRBJ2-5	TRBV7-8	.	few	TGTGCCAGCAGCAAGGGACTTGGCACCTTTCAAGAGACCCAGTACTTC	CASSKGLGTFQETQYF
TRBJ2-5	TRBV29-1	.	many	TGCAGCGTTGTCCCTAGCTTGGAGACCCAGTACTTC	CSVVPSLETQYF
TRBJ2-5	TRBV14	TRBD1	many	TGTGCCACCGGGAGGGACAGGGGGACCCAGTACTTC	CATGRDRGTQYF
TRBJ2-7	TRBV7-2	TRBD2	many	TGTGCCAGCAGCTCGGGACTAGCGGGTGTAGACGAGCAGTACTTC	CASSSGLAGVDEQYF
TRBJ1-6	TRBV4-3	TRBD1	few	TGCGCCAGCAGCCAAGATCGGGACAGGGATAATTCACCCCTCCACTTT	CASSQDRDRDNSPLHF
TRBJ2-7	TRBV6-5	TRBD1	many	TGTGCCAGCAGAATGACAGGGCAAAAAGAGCAGTACTTC	CASRMTGQKEQYF
TRBJ1-1	TRBV28	TRBD1	many	TGTGCCAGCAGCAGGGACAGAAACGACCGTTCTTTCTTT	CASSRDRNDRSFF
TRBJ2-3	TRBV24-1	.	many	TGTGCCACCTCTCCAGGGTATAGCACAGATACGCAGTATTTT	CATSPGYSTDTQYF
TRBJ2-3	TRBV5-1	.	many	TGCGCCAGCAGCGGGCGGGACACCACTATCTTTACAGATACGCAGTATTTT	CASSGRDTTIFTDTQYF
TRBJ1-5	TRBV6-6	.	many	TGTGCCAGCAACCTCGGGGAACAGCCCCAGCATTTT	CASNLGEQPQHF
TRBJ2-4	TRBV10-1	TRBD1	many	TGCGCCAGCAGTGAATGCAACAGGGGGCGATTAGCCAAAAACATTCAGTACTTC	CASSECNRGRLAKNIQYF